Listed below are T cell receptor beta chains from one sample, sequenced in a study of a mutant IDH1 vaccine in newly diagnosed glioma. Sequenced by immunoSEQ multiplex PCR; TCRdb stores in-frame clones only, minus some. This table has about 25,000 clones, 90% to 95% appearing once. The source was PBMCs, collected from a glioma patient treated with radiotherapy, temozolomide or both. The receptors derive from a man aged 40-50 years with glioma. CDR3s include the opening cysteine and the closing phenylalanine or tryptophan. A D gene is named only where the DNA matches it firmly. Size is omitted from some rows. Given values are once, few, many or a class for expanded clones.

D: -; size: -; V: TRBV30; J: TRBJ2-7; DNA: TGTGCCTGGAGTGTCCATTCACGAGAGTACGAGCAGTACTTC; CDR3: CAWSVHSREYEQYF
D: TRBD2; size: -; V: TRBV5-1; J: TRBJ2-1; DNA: TGCGCCAGCAGCTTGCGGCCTAGCGGAGTGGGGGATGAGCAGTTCTTC; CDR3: CASSLRPSGVGDEQFF
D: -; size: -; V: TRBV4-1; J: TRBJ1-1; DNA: TGCGCCAGCAGCCAAGATAAAGGACACCCGAACACTGAAGCTTTCTTT; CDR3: CASSQDKGHPNTEAFF
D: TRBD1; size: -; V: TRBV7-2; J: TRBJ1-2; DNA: TGTGCCAGCAGCTTAGCTGGGACAGGGGTTGCCTATGGCTACACCTTC; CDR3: CASSLAGTGVAYGYTF
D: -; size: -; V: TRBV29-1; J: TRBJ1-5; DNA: TGCAGCGTTGTAGTAGATTATAGCAATCAGCCCCAGCATTTT; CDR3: CSVVVDYSNQPQHF
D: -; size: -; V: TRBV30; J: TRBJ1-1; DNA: TGTGCCTGGGATGCCTTCCCACGGGCTGAAGCTTTCTTT; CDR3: CAWDAFPRAEAFF
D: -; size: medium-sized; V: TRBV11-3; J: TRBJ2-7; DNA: TGTGCCAGCAGCTTAATGCACGAGCAGTACTTC; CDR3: CASSLMHEQYF
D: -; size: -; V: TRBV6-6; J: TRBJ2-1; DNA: TGTGCCAGCACCCCCCAGGCAGCCCCCTACAATGAGCAGTTCTTC; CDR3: CASTPQAAPYNEQFF
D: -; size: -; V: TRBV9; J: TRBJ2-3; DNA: TGTGCCAGCAGCCCCGCCCTCTTAGGCAGGTCGGACCGGACGCAGTATTTT; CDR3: CASSPALLGRSDRTQYF
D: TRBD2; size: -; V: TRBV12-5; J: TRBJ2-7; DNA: TGTGCTAGTGCCGGGACTATCGAGCAGTACTTC; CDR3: CASAGTIEQYF
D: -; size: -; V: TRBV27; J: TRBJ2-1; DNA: TGTGCCAGCAGTTGGGAACCCTTCTCCTACAATGAGCAGTTCTTC; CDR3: CASSWEPFSYNEQFF
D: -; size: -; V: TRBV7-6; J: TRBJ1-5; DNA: TGTGCCAGCAGCCACGGGGGCAATCAGCCCCAGCATTTT; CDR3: CASSHGGNQPQHF
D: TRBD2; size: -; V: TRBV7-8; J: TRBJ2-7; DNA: TGTGCCAGCAGCCCCACCACTAGCGGGAACTACGAGCAGTACTTC; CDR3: CASSPTTSGNYEQYF
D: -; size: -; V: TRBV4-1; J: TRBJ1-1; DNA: TGCGCCAGCAGCCGTCTCGGGGGTTTGAACACTGAAGCTTTCTTT; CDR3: CASSRLGGLNTEAFF
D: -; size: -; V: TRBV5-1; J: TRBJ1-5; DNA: TGCGCCACCGAGCTACCAGAGGCCAATCAGCCCCAGCATTTT; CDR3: CATELPEANQPQHF
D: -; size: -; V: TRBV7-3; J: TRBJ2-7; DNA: TGTGCCAGCTCAAAAGCCGGGGGTCTGGGTAACGAGCAGTACTTC; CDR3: CASSKAGGLGNEQYF
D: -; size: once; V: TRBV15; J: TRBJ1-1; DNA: TGTGCCACCACCACCTTTAGGGGGGTTGGGTATGAAACTTTCTTT; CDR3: CATTTFRGVGYETFF
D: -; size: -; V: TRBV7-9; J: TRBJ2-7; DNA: TGTGCCAGCAGCTTACCAGGCGATGGCAGCTCCTACGAGCAGTACTTC; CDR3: CASSLPGDGSSYEQYF
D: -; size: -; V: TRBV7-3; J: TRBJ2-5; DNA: TGTGCCAGCAGCTTATGGGTCGGGGAGACCCAGTACTTC; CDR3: CASSLWVGETQYF
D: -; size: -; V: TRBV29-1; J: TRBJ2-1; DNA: TGCAGCGTTGATGGGGTGGGTATGAGCTCCTACAATGAGCAGTTCTTC; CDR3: CSVDGVGMSSYNEQFF
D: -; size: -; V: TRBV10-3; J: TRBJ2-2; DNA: TGTGCCATCAGTGAGTTACAGGGCGGGACCGGGGAGCTGTTTTTT; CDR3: CAISELQGGTGELFF
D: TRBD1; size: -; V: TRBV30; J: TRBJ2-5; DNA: TGTGCCTGGAGTGATGGTGAGGGGGCCCAAGAGACCCAGTACTTC; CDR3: CAWSDGEGAQETQYF
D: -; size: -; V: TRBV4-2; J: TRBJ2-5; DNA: TGTGCCAGCAGCCAAGCGTCCGCAGGGCTGGGCCTAGAGACCCAGTACTTC; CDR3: CASSQASAGLGLETQYF
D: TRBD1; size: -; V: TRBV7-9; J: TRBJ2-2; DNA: TGTGCCAGCAGCTTATTAGGGGGCCCCGGGGAGCTGTTTTTT; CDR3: CASSLLGGPGELFF
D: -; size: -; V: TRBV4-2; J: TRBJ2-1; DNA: TGTGCCAGCAGCCAAGCCACGGGGGGCCACAAAACGAGCTCCTACAATGAGCAGTTCTTC; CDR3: CASSQATGGHKTSSYNEQFF
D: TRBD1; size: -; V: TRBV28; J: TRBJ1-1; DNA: TGTGCCAGCAGTTTAACAGGGGGCGAAACTGAAGCTTTCTTT; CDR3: CASSLTGGETEAFF
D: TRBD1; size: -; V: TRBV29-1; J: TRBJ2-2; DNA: TGCAGCGTTGCTCCAGGGGGCAGCAACACCGGGGAGCTGTTTTTT; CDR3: CSVAPGGSNTGELFF
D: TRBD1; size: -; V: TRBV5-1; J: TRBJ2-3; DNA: TGCGCCAGCAGCTTGGTTAAGACAGGGGGACTAGATACGCAGTATTTT; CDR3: CASSLVKTGGLDTQYF
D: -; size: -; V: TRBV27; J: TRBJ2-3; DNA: TGTGCCAGCAGCTCCTTATTTAGCACAGATACGCAGTATTTT; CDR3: CASSSLFSTDTQYF
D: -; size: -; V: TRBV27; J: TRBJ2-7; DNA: TGTGCCAGCAGCCCCTCGGCGGGGGACAGCACCTACGAGCAGTACTTC; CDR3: CASSPSAGDSTYEQYF
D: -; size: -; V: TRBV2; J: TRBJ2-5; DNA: TGTGCCAGCAGTTCCCTCCGGGGGACAGAGACCCAGTACTTC; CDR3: CASSSLRGTETQYF
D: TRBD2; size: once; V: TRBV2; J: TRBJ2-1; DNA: TGTGCCAGCAGTCCTGGACTAGCGGGAGGTCTTGAGCAGTTCTTC; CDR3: CASSPGLAGGLEQFF
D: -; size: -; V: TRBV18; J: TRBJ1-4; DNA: TGTGCCAGCTCACCACAAGAGGGTCCTAATGAAAAACTGTTTTTT; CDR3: CASSPQEGPNEKLFF
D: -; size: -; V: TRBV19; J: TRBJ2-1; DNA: TGTGCCAGTAGTATAGGGGCTCTGGTTCCGTCGGATGAGCAGTTCTTC; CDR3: CASSIGALVPSDEQFF
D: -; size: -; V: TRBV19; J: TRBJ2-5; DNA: TGTGCCAGTAGTATGCGACCCGAAGAGACCCAGTACTTC; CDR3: CASSMRPEETQYF
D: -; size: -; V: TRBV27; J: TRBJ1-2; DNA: TGTGCCAGCAGTTTACAGGAGGGACGGATTGAGGGCTACACCTTC; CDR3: CASSLQEGRIEGYTF
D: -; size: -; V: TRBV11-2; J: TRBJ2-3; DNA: TGTGCCAGCAGCTTTCGGGGACGGACCACAGATACGCAGTATTTT; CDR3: CASSFRGRTTDTQYF
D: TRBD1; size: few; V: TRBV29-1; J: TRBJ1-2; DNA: TGCAGCGTGGGTACAGGGGGCGTTGGGGGCTATGGCTACACCTTC; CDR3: CSVGTGGVGGYGYTF
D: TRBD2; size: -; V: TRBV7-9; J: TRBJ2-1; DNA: TGTGCCAGCAGCTTAGGGTCTAGCGGACTGAATGAGCAGTTCTTC; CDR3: CASSLGSSGLNEQFF
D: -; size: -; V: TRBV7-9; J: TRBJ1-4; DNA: TGTGCCAGCAGCTTCCCGATTAAGGAAAAACTGTTTTTT; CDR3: CASSFPIKEKLFF
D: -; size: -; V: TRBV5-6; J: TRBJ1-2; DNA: TGTGCCAGCAGCTCGGGGGACTCTCCATATGGCTACACCTTC; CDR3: CASSSGDSPYGYTF
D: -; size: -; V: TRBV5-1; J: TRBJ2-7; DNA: TGCGCCAGCAGCTTCGGGGGCTCGAGCTCCTACGAGCAGTACTTC; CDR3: CASSFGGSSSYEQYF
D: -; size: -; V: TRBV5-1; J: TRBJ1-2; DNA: TGCGCCAGCAGTTTCGGGGCCGACTATGGCTACACCTTC; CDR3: CASSFGADYGYTF
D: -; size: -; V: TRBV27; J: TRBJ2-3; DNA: TGTGCCAGCACTTGGGGAGGTCCCTGGGCAGATACGCAGTATTTT; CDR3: CASTWGGPWADTQYF
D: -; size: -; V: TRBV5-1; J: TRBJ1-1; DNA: TGCGCCAGCAGCTTGGCCGGCGGGCGAGGGACTGAAGCTTTCTTT; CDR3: CASSLAGGRGTEAFF
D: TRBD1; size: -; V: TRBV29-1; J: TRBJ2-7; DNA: TGCAGCGTCCGAAGACAGGGGGTGGGCGAGCAGTACTTC; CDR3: CSVRRQGVGEQYF
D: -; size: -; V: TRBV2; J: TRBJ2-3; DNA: TGTGCCAGCAGTGAAGTCGGGGGAGATACGCAGTATTTT; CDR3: CASSEVGGDTQYF
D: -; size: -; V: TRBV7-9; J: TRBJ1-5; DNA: TGTGCCAGCAGCTCGTATAACGGGGGATTAAATCAGCCCCAGCATTTT; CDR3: CASSSYNGGLNQPQHF
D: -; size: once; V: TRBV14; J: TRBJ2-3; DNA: TGTGCCAGCAGTCCAACCGAAGGATCGCTCCGTACGCAGTATTTT; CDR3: CASSPTEGSLRTQYF
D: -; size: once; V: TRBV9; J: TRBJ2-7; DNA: TGTGCCAGCAGCGTAGGCCAGCCCCCCTACGAGCAGTACTTC; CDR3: CASSVGQPPYEQYF
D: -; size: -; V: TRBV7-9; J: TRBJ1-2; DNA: TGTGCCAGCACCCCAGGGTTAATAAGCTATGGCTACACCTTC; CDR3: CASTPGLISYGYTF
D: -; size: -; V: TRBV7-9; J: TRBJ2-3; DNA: TGTGCCAGCAGCTTAGGGCCGAATACGCAGTATTTT; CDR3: CASSLGPNTQYF